A selection of T cell receptor beta chains follows, all from one sample in a study of blood T cell repertoires in COVID-19. Method: immunoSEQ multiplex PCR; TCRdb's copy keeps in-frame clones and lacks some. The top ten clones hold roughly 4% of a sample with a few hundred thousand clones, about 88% of them seen once. Sequencing was performed on PBMCs or T cells enriched from blood (not recorded which). These receptors originate from a woman under 40 who had been exposed to COVID-19. Each CDR3 is given with its conserved first and last residue. The order of the fields is CDR3 protein, CDR3 DNA, CDR3 length, V gene, clone size, J gene, D gene. D genes are given only for firm matches. Part of the rows lack a size; the others show once, few, many or a class for expanded clones.

CASSLLGENTEAFF | TGTGCCAGCAGCTTACTAGGGGAGAACACTGAAGCTTTCTTT | 14 | TRBV7-9 | . | TRBJ1-1 | .
CASGGRNQPQHF | TGTGCCAGCGGGGGCCGGAATCAGCCCCAGCATTTT | 12 | TRBV6-5 | . | TRBJ1-5 | .
CASERWTGSTDTQYF | TGCGCCAGCGAAAGGTGGACAGGGAGCACAGATACGCAGTATTTT | 15 | TRBV5-1 | . | TRBJ2-3 | TRBD1
CASSVAGDSYNEQFF | TGTGCCAGCAGCGTAGCAGGCGACTCCTACAATGAGCAGTTCTTC | 15 | TRBV9 | . | TRBJ2-1 | .
CASGEQGAGGYTF | TGTGCCAGTGGGGAACAGGGGGCAGGAGGCTACACCTTC | 13 | TRBV19 | . | TRBJ1-2 | TRBD1
CASSGQGTARYSNQPQHF | TGTGCCAGCAGTGGCCAGGGGACCGCTCGTTATAGCAATCAGCCCCAGCATTTT | 18 | TRBV2 | . | TRBJ1-5 | .
CASSSTGWTEAFF | TGTGCCAGTAGCTCGACAGGGTGGACTGAAGCTTTCTTT | 13 | TRBV19 | . | TRBJ1-1 | TRBD1
CAWTDRGNYGYTF | TGTGCCTGGACGGACAGGGGGAACTATGGCTACACCTTC | 13 | TRBV30 | . | TRBJ1-2 | TRBD1
CASSQGAGSYEQYF | TGTGCCAGCAGCCAAGGGGCAGGGTCCTACGAGCAGTACTTC | 14 | TRBV3-1/TRBV3-2 | . | TRBJ2-7 | .
CASSFRTGYTGELFF | TGTGCCAGCAGCTTCAGGACAGGGTACACCGGGGAGCTGTTTTTT | 15 | TRBV7-4 | . | TRBJ2-2 | TRBD1
CAGNRQPPYNSPLHF | TGCGCCGGAAACAGACAGCCTCCCTATAATTCACCCCTCCACTTT | 15 | TRBV10-1 | . | TRBJ1-6 | .
CASRLQQGYSNQPQHF | TGTGCCAGCAGACTCCAACAGGGGTATAGCAATCAGCCCCAGCATTTT | 16 | TRBV28 | . | TRBJ1-5 | TRBD1
CARRGTGLYEQYF | TGTGCCAGGAGAGGGACTGGGCTCTACGAGCAGTACTTC | 13 | TRBV19 | . | TRBJ2-7 | .
CASSLGQGPTHEQYF | TGTGCCAGCAGCTTAGGACAGGGGCCAACCCACGAGCAGTACTTC | 15 | TRBV7-9 | few | TRBJ2-7 | TRBD1
CASSLGQSLIEAFF | TGTGCCAGCAGCTTAGGGCAGTCATTGATTGAAGCTTTCTTT | 14 | TRBV7-2 | . | TRBJ1-1 | .
CASSLEGQGAAEKLFF | TGTGCCAGCAGCTTAGAAGGTCAGGGGGCGGCTGAAAAACTGTTTTTT | 16 | TRBV5-4 | . | TRBJ1-4 | TRBD1
CASSLARTSGGYNEQFF | TGTGCCAGCAGCTTGGCCCGGACTAGCGGGGGCTACAATGAGCAGTTCTTC | 17 | TRBV5-8 | . | TRBJ2-1 | TRBD2
CASSLGRGLGEQYF | TGTGCCAGCAGCTTGGGCAGGGGGTTAGGAGAGCAGTACTTC | 14 | TRBV11-2 | . | TRBJ2-7 | TRBD1
CASRRTEGEAFF | TGTGCCAGCAGACGGACTGAAGGGGAAGCTTTCTTT | 12 | TRBV28 | . | TRBJ1-1 | .
CASSAQGYEQYF | TGTGCCAGCAGTGCACAGGGCTACGAGCAGTACTTC | 12 | TRBV2 | . | TRBJ2-7 | .
CASRPTAGGFNEQFF | TGTGCCAGCAGACCTACAGCGGGGGGCTTTAATGAGCAGTTCTTC | 15 | TRBV7-2 | many | TRBJ2-1 | TRBD2
CASSYSTGTEEKLFF | TGTGCCAGCAGTTATTCAACAGGGACGGAGGAAAAACTGTTTTTT | 15 | TRBV6-5 | once | TRBJ1-4 | .
CASGASPAGYTF | TGCGCCAGCGGAGCGTCCCCCGCTGGCTACACCTTC | 12 | TRBV4-1 | . | TRBJ1-2 | .
CASSPRAGLNWDEQYF | TGTGCCAGCAGTCCCAGGGCGGGGTTAAATTGGGACGAGCAGTACTTC | 16 | TRBV25-1 | . | TRBJ2-7 | .
CASKDRENSPLHF | TGTGCCAGCAAGGACAGGGAAAATTCACCCCTCCACTTT | 13 | TRBV2 | . | TRBJ1-6 | TRBD1
CASGRGRDTEAFF | TGTGCCAGCGGCAGGGGGCGGGACACTGAAGCTTTCTTT | 13 | TRBV9 | . | TRBJ1-1 | TRBD1
CASSFGQPPQNEKLFF | TGCGCCAGCAGCTTCGGACAGCCACCCCAGAATGAAAAACTGTTTTTT | 16 | TRBV5-1 | . | TRBJ1-4 | .
CASSGGLAVNEQFF | TGTGCCAGCAGTGGTGGACTAGCGGTGAATGAGCAGTTCTTC | 14 | TRBV2 | . | TRBJ2-1 | TRBD2
CASSLVSRGRVAQYF | TGTGCCAGCAGCTTAGTCTCTCGAGGGAGGGTCGCGCAGTATTTT | 15 | TRBV11-3 | . | TRBJ2-3 | TRBD2
CSVPPGQGVMSGYTF | TGCAGCGTTCCTCCGGGACAGGGGGTAATGAGTGGCTACACCTTC | 15 | TRBV29-1 | . | TRBJ1-2 | TRBD1
CASSFSPADSYNEQFF | TGTGCCAGCAGTTTCAGTCCAGCGGACTCCTACAATGAGCAGTTCTTC | 16 | TRBV6-5 | . | TRBJ2-1 | .
CASSRPGRGSYEQYF | TGTGCCAGCAGCCGTCCGGGCCGGGGCTCCTACGAGCAGTACTTC | 15 | TRBV3-1/TRBV3-2 | . | TRBJ2-7 | .
CASSLPSARLARETQYF | TGTGCCAGCAGCTTACCCAGCGCAAGACTAGCAAGGGAGACCCAGTACTTC | 17 | TRBV7-4 | once | TRBJ2-5 | TRBD2
CASSLSLTGGSTDNEKLFF | TGTGCCAGCAGCTTATCCTTGACAGGGGGCTCCACAGATAATGAAAAACTGTTTTTT | 19 | TRBV7-8 | . | TRBJ1-4 | TRBD1
CASSLLIAGVVF | TGTGCCAGCAGTCTCCTGATAGCGGGGGTAGTCTTC | 12 | TRBV2 | . | TRBJ2-1 | TRBD2
CASSLGPGSHNEQFF | TGTGCCAGCAGCTTAGGGCCAGGCTCCCACAATGAGCAGTTCTTC | 15 | TRBV7-8 | . | TRBJ2-1 | .
CASRLKGVSFYGYTF | TGTGCCAGCAGGTTAAAGGGAGTCTCTTTCTATGGCTACACCTTC | 15 | TRBV7-2 | . | TRBJ1-2 | .
CASSERRGGGNTIYF | TGTGCCAGCAGTGAAAGAAGGGGTGGTGGAAACACCATATATTTT | 15 | TRBV6-1 | . | TRBJ1-3 | .
CASSEGLAGPYQPQHF | TGTGCCAGCAGTGAGGGGTTGGCAGGGCCCTACCAGCCCCAGCATTTT | 16 | TRBV2 | . | TRBJ1-5 | .
CASSAPGDNQPQHF | TGTGCCAGCAGCGCTCCGGGGGACAATCAGCCCCAGCATTTT | 14 | TRBV7-9 | once | TRBJ1-5 | .
CSVVRTDNEKLFF | TGCAGCGTTGTTCGGACAGACAATGAAAAACTGTTTTTT | 13 | TRBV29-1 | . | TRBJ1-4 | .
CASSIGQGGIGKLFF | TGCGCCAGCAGCATAGGACAGGGCGGTATAGGAAAACTGTTTTTT | 15 | TRBV5-1 | . | TRBJ1-4 | TRBD1